This record covers a single TCR beta chain. This clonotype was recorded many times. Its antigen is currently not known. There are no base qualities to consult, and no much larger clone falls within one base. The data are from a study of T cell repertoires in cytomegalovirus infection (dated by TCRdb to about 2019). The study in broad terms: Donor HLA type was relevant to the analysis, as public TCR beta signatures indicated carriage of CMV infection together with the matching HLA type. Results and caveats for the whole study, not just this receptor: In both this cohort and an independent roughly 350-donor cohort, the cumulative frequency of public TCR beta family members distinguished carriers of CMV infection plus the relevant HLA type. The ex vivo response was dominated by HLA-C-restricted CMV-specific TCR beta clonotypes, which also provided the single most frequent clonotype in two of eight donors.

The CDR3, from cysteine to phenylalanine, totals 16 residues. Left in the record is the CDR3 DNA by itself, 48 bases read in frame from the first base. V sheds 5 bases and J sheds 4 bases, leaving 18 bases between their ends. Looking up the germline V gene yields CDR1 SGHTA and CDR2 FQGNSA. The instrument was an Illumina HiSeq 1500. TCRdb itself trimmed the public reads at Q25 with fastp, ran MiXCR and retained productive beta chains. Each CDR3 protein gets just one entry, which takes the most common genes and DNA from the rows behind it. This sample lists approximately 500,000 distinct CDR3 sequences; about 10% were detected once. The ten largest account for about 9.4% of the sample.

The rearrangement joined TRBV7-2 to TRBJ2-1; the D gene cannot be resolved beyond TRBD1 or TRBD2, each matching 6 bases. The sequence was obtained from a human donor in good health (CMV status not recorded). Some clones in this sample may be carry-over from other donors' samples. The material sequenced was PBMCs. The DNA sequence is TGTGCCAGCAGCCTAGACCCGGGGGCGATGTACAATGAGCAGTTCTTC. Translated, it reads CASSLDPGAMYNEQFF. Outside the CDR3, residues come from the reference TRBV7-2 and TRBJ2-1 proteins, so the full variable domain is: GAGVSQSPSNKVTEKGKDVELRCDPISGHTALYWYRQSLGQGLEFLIYFQGNSAPDKSGLPSDRFSAERTGGSVSTLTIQRTQQEDSAVYLCASSLDPGAMYNEQFFGPGTRLTVL.